A selection of T cell receptor beta chains follows, all from one sample in a study of blood T cells in healthy people across ages. TCRdb redid the calling of the 5' RACE reads with MiXCR, one entry per CDR3 protein. The sample lists approximately 880,000 distinct CDR3 sequences, about 44% occurring once. Sequenced material: blood. Source of these receptors: a man younger than 40 in good health. Both conserved end residues are part of each CDR3. The order of the fields is V gene, J gene, CDR3 protein.

TRBV28	TRBJ1-2	CASTKRVDFYGYTF
TRBV11-3	TRBJ1-2	CASSREGQGPHKDGYTF
TRBV11-2	TRBJ2-3	CASSLDDRHTQYF
TRBV4-1	TRBJ2-1	CASSREGSSYNEQFF
TRBV5-1	TRBJ1-4	CASSFRTGITNEKLFF
TRBV20-1	TRBJ2-3	CSARDAGGPNTQYF
TRBV4-3	TRBJ1-5	CASSQELSQLGNQPQHF
TRBV5-1	TRBJ1-5	CASSVNSNQPQHF
TRBV6-2/TRBV6-3	TRBJ2-1	CASSYPQPQFF
TRBV5-1	TRBJ2-1	CASSLGLQGNYNEQFF
TRBV3-1	TRBJ2-7	CASSQRTGLSYEQYF
TRBV14	TRBJ2-1	CASSQDGANEQFF
TRBV12-3/TRBV12-4	TRBJ1-4	CASSSQGEVFEKLFF
TRBV7-9	TRBJ2-3	CASSSREQNTDTQYF
TRBV2	-	CASSTGQGAVTYEQYF
TRBV7-9	TRBJ1-4	CASSFLRSGPTNEKLFF
TRBV20-1	TRBJ2-5	CSASGGDQETQYF
TRBV7-2	TRBJ2-3	CASSGQISPDTQYF
TRBV5-6	TRBJ1-1	CASSGPDSLNTEAFF
TRBV9	TRBJ1-6	CASSIGTGVYNSPLHF
TRBV5-6	TRBJ2-3	CASSFGGTGYTDTQYF
TRBV5-1	TRBJ1-1	CASSGSQTGANTEAFF
TRBV27	TRBJ1-5	CASSLRQGGDQPQHF
TRBV2	TRBJ2-1	CAVAGLAYNEQFF
TRBV3-1	-	CASSQDMARGLYEQYF
TRBV13	TRBJ1-1	CASSAGGYRGSTEAFF
TRBV3-1	TRBJ1-2	CASSQEPGTVYGYTF
TRBV13	TRBJ2-5	CASSLPLEETQYF
TRBV28	TRBJ1-1	CASSSSRPLGGTEAFF
TRBV20-1	TRBJ1-2	CSARDREGYYGYTF
TRBV18	TRBJ2-4	CASSPLAWGGDQYF
TRBV5-1	TRBJ2-7	CASSTQTGGNEQYF
TRBV6-6	TRBJ1-2	CASSFREDGYTF
TRBV7-9	-	CASSSPVRQGEKTQYF
TRBV29-1	TRBJ2-1	CSVEDPGLAAGGQFF
TRBV7-9	TRBJ2-3	CASSPYLGSTDTQYF
TRBV15	TRBJ2-1	CATSRDQRLQNEQFF